Following are 13 T cell receptor beta chains from one sample sequenced in a study of somatic mutations in cytotoxic T cells in rheumatoid arthritis. Using immunoSEQ multiplex PCR, the repertoire was profiled, and TCRdb retains in-frame clones only, with some absent. Of roughly 20,000 clones listed, roughly 80% are singletons. Sequenced material: CD8+ T cells sorted from blood. The receptors come from an adult with rheumatoid arthritis.

The CDR3 protein is CASSARTSRINEQFF. In nucleotides, the CDR3 is TGTGCCAGCAGCGCACGGACTAGTAGGATAAATGAGCAGTTCTTC. The genes are TRBV9 and TRBJ2-1; 7 positions agree with TRBD2. The V and J ends lost 3 bases and 7 bases, in that order; junction bases with no gene match: 10. The CDR3 extends over 15 amino acids. The germline V gene has CDR1 SGDLS and CDR2 YYNGEE.

This chain uses TRBV11-3 with TRBJ1-1, with a weak D call TRBD1 (5 bases). The CDR3 runs to 17 residues. V lost 0 bases to trimming and J lost 1 base, with 15 bases between them. Germline V CDR1 and CDR2: SGHNT, YENEEA. The CDR3 DNA sequence: TGTGCCAGCAGCTTAGATCGAATGGGGCTCCCGAACACTGAAGCTTTCTTT. It translates to CASSLDRMGLPNTEAFF.

V gene TRBV15 combines with J gene TRBJ2-7; perhaps D is TRBD1 or TRBD2 (5 bases each). V shed 3 bases and J shed 2 bases, with 14 bases lying between them. The V gene's germline CDR1 is LNHNV and CDR2 YYDKDF (reference sequence). The CDR3 length is 15 residues. The CDR3 coding sequence is TGTGCCACCAGCAGTCCCCGGGACCTCACCTACGAGCAGTACTTC. It is translated as CATSSPRDLTYEQYF.

The chain uses TRBV9 and TRBJ1-2; 7 bases are a match to TRBD1. Germline V gives CDR1 SGDLS, CDR2 YYNGEE. The J segment lost 5 bases and the V segment lost 0 bases, leaving 7 bases of the junction unmatched. The CDR3 spans 15 residues. The CDR3 reads CASSVGGTAIYGYTF. CDR3 DNA: TGTGCCAGCAGCGTAGGGGGGACAGCGATATATGGCTACACCTTC.

This rearrangement joins TRBV4-3 to TRBJ1-4; no definite D call. The V end lost 1 base, the J end lost 3 bases, and 18 bases lay between the germline ends. CDR3 length: 18 amino acids. Germline CDR1 reads LGHNA; CDR2 reads YSLEER. In DNA form, the CDR3 reads TGCGCCAGCAGCCAAGTTATTGCTCCAGCGTCACCTAATGAAAAACTGTTTTTT. Its protein is CASSQVIAPASPNEKLFF.

This clone appeared a single time. This rearrangement joins TRBV27 to TRBJ2-1; no clear D gene. The CDR3 contains 11 residues. Germline V gene data show CDR1 as MNHEY and CDR2 as SMNVEV (reference sequence). The V gene lost 3 bases and the J gene lost 8 bases, with 5 bases spanning the gap. Here the CDR3 reads CASSLGYEQFF. DNA for the CDR3: TGTGCCAGCAGTTTGGGGTATGAGCAGTTCTTC.

V gene TRBV5-1 combines with J gene TRBJ2-3, with 7 bases matching TRBD1. The CDR3 has 15 residues. Germline loops: CDR1 SGHRS, CDR2 YFSETQ. Trimming cost V 0 bases and J 4 bases; bases outside gene matches: 5. This CDR3 is CASSLEGAGADTQYF. The CDR3 region has the DNA TGCGCCAGCAGCTTGGAGGGGGCAGGTGCAGATACGCAGTATTTT.

This sequence joins TRBV7-2 and TRBJ2-1; TRBD2 aligns across 8 bases. V gave up 0 bases and J gave up 8 bases; unmatched junction bases: 3. CDR3 size: 14 residues. CDR1 and CDR2 (germline): SGHTA, FQGNSA. The CDR3 sequence is CASSLASGVDEQFF. CDR3 nucleotide sequence: TGTGCCAGCAGCTTAGCTAGCGGGGTGGATGAGCAGTTCTTC.

Only one count was recorded for this clone. The chain is built from TRBV18 and TRBJ2-7; D call uncertain. The V end lost 3 bases, the J end lost 2 bases, and 14 bases lay between the germline ends. Per germline, CDR1 KGHSH and CDR2 LQKENI. This CDR3 spans 15 amino acids. Here the CDR3 reads CASSPSWNTPYEQYF. CDR3 nucleotide sequence: TGTGCCAGCTCACCTTCCTGGAACACGCCCTACGAGCAGTACTTC.

The chain joins TRBV7-9 to TRBJ2-7; 10 bases are shared with TRBD2. V lost 5 bases and J lost 0; bases outside the gene matches: 4. Germline values: CDR1 SEHNR, CDR2 FQNEAQ (reference sequence). The CDR3 has 15 amino acids. The CDR3 protein is CASSRPSGSSYEQYF. CDR3 DNA sequence: TGTGCCAGCAGCCGACCTAGCGGGAGCTCCTACGAGCAGTACTTC.

The chain couples TRBV2 to TRBJ2-5; no reliable D call. Per the germline V gene, CDR1 is SNHLY and CDR2 is FYNNEI. The CDR3 is 13 residues long. V lost 0 bases to trimming and J lost 5 bases, with 7 bases between them. CDR3 DNA: TGTGCCAGCAGTGAAGCGCTTCACGAGACCCAGTACTTC. It yields the protein CASSEALHETQYF. Full variable domain (outside the CDR3, taken from reference TRBV2 and TRBJ2-5): EPEVTQTPSHQVTQMGQEVILRCVPISNHLYFYWYRQILGQKVEFLVSFYNNEISEKSEIFDDQFSVERPDGSNFTLKIRSTKLEDSAMYFCASSEALHETQYFGPGTRLLVL.

The J gene is TRBJ2-7, the V gene TRBV9; 10 bases align to TRBD1. Germline V CDR1 and CDR2: SGDLS, YYNGEE. V lost 4 bases and J lost 6; bases outside the gene matches: 10. The CDR3 covers 15 residues. CDR3 region: CASSPSSGTGAEQYF. As DNA, the CDR3 is TGTGCCAGCAGCCCCTCATCCGGGACAGGGGCCGAGCAGTACTTC.

The rearrangement joins TRBV9 to TRBJ2-1; D is unresolved. The CDR3 has 12 amino acids. The V end was cut by 0 bases, the J end by 8 bases, with 6 bases between. Germline V gene sequence: CDR1 SGDLS, CDR2 YYNGEE. CDR3 in amino acids: CASSVADDEQFF. The DNA of the CDR3 is TGTGCCAGCAGCGTAGCGGACGATGAGCAGTTCTTC.